Presented here are 32 T cell receptor beta chains from one specimen sequenced in a study of blood T cell repertoires in COVID-19. Some clones are missing from TCRdb's copy, which holds only in-frame ones; the method was immunoSEQ multiplex PCR. The table includes roughly 280,000 clones, about nine tenths detected once. Source material: peripheral blood. The receptors originated from a woman aged 25 to 39 with COVID-19, enrolled during active disease.

The V gene is TRBV29-1, the J gene TRBJ1-2; the D is unclear. The CDR3 is 11 residues long. The V end was cut by 2 bases, the J end by 3 bases, with 4 bases between. Germline V gene sequence: CDR1 SQVTM, CDR2 ANQGSEA. In DNA form, the CDR3 reads TGCAGCGTTGAACGGGACTATGGCTACACCTTC. It translates to CSVERDYGYTF.

The J gene is TRBJ2-3, the V gene TRBV19, with 7 nucleotides matching TRBD2. The CDR3 runs 14 residues. Germline V CDR1 and CDR2: LNHDA, SQIVND (reference sequence). Trimming at V came to 5 bases and at J to 4 bases, leaving 6 bases not matched to a gene. CDR3 protein: CASSPSGRSDTQYF. For the CDR3, the DNA is TGTGCCAGTAGTCCTAGCGGTAGGTCAGATACGCAGTATTTT.

The V call is TRBV28, the J call TRBJ2-2; 7 positions agree with TRBD1. The CDR3 has 14 amino acids. In germline, CDR1 is MDHEN, CDR2 SYDVKM. V lost 5 bases, J lost 5 bases, and 5 bases stayed unmatched. In DNA form, the CDR3 reads TGTGCCAGCAGTCCGGGACAGCGAACCGGGGAGCTGTTTTTT. Translation gives CASSPGQRTGELFF.

This clone has a single count. The chain carries TRBV9 and TRBJ2-5, with 7 bases fitting TRBD2. The CDR3 is made up of 12 amino acids. J was trimmed by 7 bases and V by 3 bases; bases with no gene match: 3. Germline V gene sequence: CDR1 SGDLS, CDR2 YYNGEE. The CDR3 bases are TGTGCCAGCAGCGCTTGGGAGGGGACCCAGTACTTC. This gives the protein CASSAWEGTQYF.

V is TRBV10-2 and J is TRBJ1-5; D is unclear. Between the trimmed V and J ends, which lost 2 bases and 0 bases, there was a span of 8 bases. The CDR3 has 15 amino acids. Germline CDR1 WSHSY, CDR2 SAAADI. The CDR3 loop reads CASSERQDSNQPQHF. The CDR3, as DNA: TGCGCCAGCAGTGAGAGGCAGGATAGCAATCAGCCCCAGCATTTT.

The chain has TRBV5-1 and TRBJ2-2; perhaps TRBD2 as D (6 bases). CDR3 length: 14 amino acids. The ends were cut back, 5 bases at V and 4 bases at J, with 12 bases in the middle. Germline CDR1 SGHRS, CDR2 YFSETQ. The CDR3 is CASSLGGITGELFF. The CDR3 DNA reads as TGCGCCAGCAGTCTCGGCGGGATCACCGGGGAGCTGTTTTTT.

The chain joins TRBV7-2 to TRBJ1-2; weak D call: TRBD1 (6 bases). V lost 2 bases to trimming and J lost 4 bases, with 11 bases between them. Per the germline V gene, CDR1 is SGHTA and CDR2 is FQGNSA. There are 14 residues in the CDR3. CDR3: CASSLSGQIYGYTF. The CDR3 DNA reads TGTGCCAGCAGCTTAAGCGGACAGATCTATGGCTACACCTTC. Variable domain in full (rest from reference TRBV7-2 and TRBJ1-2): GAGVSQSPSNKVTEKGKDVELRCDPISGHTALYWYRQSLGQGLEFLIYFQGNSAPDKSGLPSDRFSAERTGGSVSTLTIQRTQQEDSAVYLCASSLSGQIYGYTFGSGTRLTVV.

The chain recombines TRBV6-5 with TRBJ2-5, with 8 bases identical to TRBD2. The CDR3 has 16 residues. Looked up from germline, CDR1 is MNHEY and CDR2 is SVGAGI. The J segment lost 1 base and the V segment lost 3 bases, leaving 7 bases of the junction unmatched. DNA for the CDR3: TGTGCCAGCAGTTATTTAGCGGGGCCCACCCAAGAGACCCAGTACTTC. This sequence encodes CASSYLAGPTQETQYF.

This clone was recorded once. The J gene is TRBJ2-7, the V gene TRBV15; tentative D call: TRBD2 (5 bases). Germline V lookup: CDR1 LNHNV, CDR2 YYDKDF (reference sequence). The CDR3 runs 15 residues. The ends were cut back, 0 bases at V and 2 bases at J, with 11 bases in the middle. In nucleotides, the CDR3 is TGTGCCACCAGCAGAGACGGAGGAGGAACCTACGAGCAGTACTTC. Translating it yields CATSRDGGGTYEQYF.

CDR3 loop: CASSLAGPSYNEQFF. DNA for the CDR3: TGTGCCAGCAGTTTAGCGGGTCCGTCCTACAATGAGCAGTTCTTC. The V call is TRBV28, the J call TRBJ2-1, with D maybe TRBD2 (5 bases). This CDR3 is built from 15 residues. Per the germline V gene, CDR1 is MDHEN and CDR2 is SYDVKM. V lost 2 bases and J 1 base, leaving 9 bases between the germline ends.

The chain employs TRBV5-1 and TRBJ1-5; maybe TRBD1 (5 bases). Looked up from germline, CDR1 is SGHRS and CDR2 is YFSETQ. This CDR3 has 15 residues. V lost 4 bases and J 6 bases, leaving 17 bases between the germline ends. The CDR3 DNA reads TGCGCCAGCAGCGCCGGGCCAGGGCCAAGTCAGCCCCAGCATTTT. It translates to CASSAGPGPSQPQHF.

The CDR3 reads CASSYSLESYEQYF. CDR3 nucleotide sequence: TGTGCCAGCAGTTACTCTCTAGAGTCCTACGAGCAGTACTTC. The rearrangement uses TRBV6-5 and TRBJ2-7; D gene uncertain. The CDR3 runs to 14 residues. V was pared by 0 bases and J by 1 base, with 7 bases between. From germline, CDR1 is MNHEY and CDR2 SVGAGI.

The CDR3 coding sequence is TGTGCCAGCAGCTTGGGGACAGTCACAGATACGCAGTATTTT. Protein product: CASSLGTVTDTQYF. The chain employs TRBV5-4 and TRBJ2-3; tentatively, D is TRBD1 (6 bases). In germline, CDR1 is SGHNT, CDR2 YYREEE (reference sequence). The CDR3 runs 14 residues. V lost 0 bases, J lost 2 bases, and 7 bases lay in between.

V usage is TRBV9 and J usage is TRBJ1-2; D may be TRBD1 (5 bases). CDR1 is SGDLS and CDR2 is YYNGEE in the germline V gene. The CDR3 loop spans 15 amino acids. V lost 3 bases, J lost 4 bases, and 16 bases lay in between. The CDR3 here is CASSAGTGRSYGYTF. The CDR3 DNA reads as TGTGCCAGCAGCGCAGGTACAGGCCGATCCTATGGCTACACCTTC.

J is TRBJ2-7 and V is TRBV7-9; the match to TRBD1 covers 11 bases. With V trimmed by 5 bases and J by 7 bases, 10 bases remained unmatched. The CDR3 contains 15 residues. The germline V gene encodes CDR1 SEHNR and CDR2 FQNEAQ (reference sequence). This CDR3 reads CASSEDRGHWSEQYF. The CDR3 bases are TGTGCCAGCAGCGAGGACAGGGGGCATTGGAGTGAGCAGTACTTC.

The genes are TRBV7-9 and TRBJ1-5; tentatively, D is TRBD1 (5 bases). Per the germline V gene, CDR1 is SEHNR and CDR2 is FQNEAQ (reference sequence). The CDR3 runs to 16 residues. Trimming pared 1 base from V and 3 bases from J, leaving 13 bases between. The CDR3 sequence is CASSLGAGSPNQPQHF. The CDR3 DNA sequence: TGTGCCAGCAGCTTAGGGGCAGGGTCCCCCAATCAGCCCCAGCATTTT.

The chain uses TRBV9 and TRBJ2-3; D may be TRBD2 (6 bases). The CDR3 has 14 residues. The V end lost 2 bases, the J end lost 6 bases, and 13 bases lay between the germline ends. Germline V gene sequence: CDR1 SGDLS, CDR2 YYNGEE. Written as DNA, the CDR3 is TGTGCCAGCAGCGTCGCGCCTAGCGCCGATACGCAGTATTTT. This translates into CASSVAPSADTQYF.

The chain is built from TRBV30 and TRBJ2-6, with a weak D call TRBD1 (5 bases). The V end was cut by 4 bases, the J end by 0 bases, with 13 bases between. Germline-derived CDR1 and CDR2 are GTSNPN and SVGIG (reference sequence). The CDR3 totals 16 residues. DNA for the CDR3: TGTGCCTGGACCACCACAGGATTCTCTGGGGCCAACGTCCTGACTTTC. Translated: CAWTTTGFSGANVLTF.

The rearrangement uses TRBV5-1 and TRBJ2-1; 9 nucleotides align to TRBD2. In germline, CDR1 is SGHRS, CDR2 YFSETQ. The CDR3 covers 13 residues. V was clipped by 0 bases and J by 14 bases; unmatched bases: 6. The CDR3: CASSLGSGSKEFF. CDR3 nucleotide sequence: TGCGCCAGCAGCTTGGGTAGCGGGAGCAAGGAGTTCTTC.

The chain employs TRBV18 and TRBJ2-2; 7 nucleotides match TRBD1. The CDR3 is 15 amino acids. V was pared by 3 bases and J by 5 bases, with 6 bases of the junction left unmatched. Germline-derived CDR1 and CDR2 are KGHSH and LQKENI. In DNA form, the CDR3 reads TGTGCCAGCTCACCGAGGTCCAGGGGGACCGGGGAGCTGTTTTTT. Translation: CASSPRSRGTGELFF. Based on the CDR3 plus reference TRBV18 and TRBJ2-2, the full variable domain is NAGVMQNPRHLVRRRGQEARLRCSPMKGHSHVYWYRQLPEEGLKFMVYLQKENIIDESGMPKERFSAEFPKEGPSILRIQQVVRGDSAAYFCASSPRSRGTGELFFGEGSRLTVL.

CDR3 sequence reads: CASSSGSGQPQHF. The CDR3 coding sequence is TGTGCCAGCAGCTCCGGATCGGGGCAGCCCCAGCATTTT. The chain couples TRBV7-2 to TRBJ1-5; D is unresolved. Germline loops: CDR1 SGHTA, CDR2 FQGNSA. Trimming took 4 bases from V and 7 from J, leaving 11 bases between them. This CDR3 spans 13 amino acids.

The gene calls are TRBV19 and TRBJ1-1; a possible D gene is TRBD1 (6 bases). CDR1 LNHDA and CDR2 SQIVND come from the germline V gene (reference sequence). The CDR3 is made up of 15 amino acids. With 4 bases removed from V and 2 bases from J, the gap between germline ends came to 14 bases. CDR3: CASSTRGRGNTEAFF. DNA of the CDR3: TGTGCCAGTAGTACTAGGGGCAGGGGAAACACTGAAGCTTTCTTT.

In the case of this clone: The same CDR3 can be traced to other DNA sequences in this sample. J is TRBJ2-2 and V is TRBV2; D may be TRBD2 (6 bases). The CDR3 contains 14 residues. Trimming removed 6 bases from V and 6 bases from J, with 14 bases in between. Germline CDR1 SNHLY, CDR2 FYNNEI. This chain's CDR3 is CASRSGERAGELFF. The CDR3 region has the DNA TGTGCCAGCAGATCGGGAGAGCGCGCCGGGGAGCTGTTTTTT.

The chain joins TRBV2 to TRBJ1-4, with 7 bases that match TRBD1. V lost 6 bases and J lost 8; bases outside the gene matches: 15. CDR3 length equals 16 residues. Germline lookup yields CDR1 SNHLY and CDR2 FYNNEI. The CDR3 here is CASRNRAGTVLEKLFF. CDR3 sequence (DNA): TGTGCCAGCAGGAACAGGGCCGGGACAGTGCTGGAAAAACTGTTTTTT.

CDR3 region: CASSEREASGPRDEQYF. The DNA for the CDR3 is TGTGCCAGCAGTGAAAGGGAGGCTAGCGGCCCTAGGGACGAGCAGTACTTC. The V gene is TRBV6-1, the J gene TRBJ2-7; 7 nucleotides agree with TRBD2. CDR3 length: 17 amino acids. The V gene's germline CDR1 is MNHNS and CDR2 SASEGT. Trimming took 2 bases from V and 5 from J; bases not matched to a gene: 15.

This sequence joins TRBV28 and TRBJ1-2, with 8 bases lining up with TRBD1. This CDR3 has 15 residues. CDR1 and CDR2 (germline): MDHEN, SYDVKM. With V trimmed by 1 base and J by 8 bases, 9 bases remained unmatched. The CDR3 nucleotides read TGTGCCAGCAGTTTATTCACAGGGGGACGACGAGGCTACACCTTC. Translating gives CASSLFTGGRRGYTF.

The rearrangement uses TRBV18 and TRBJ2-5, with a tentative D call TRBD1 (5 bases). Trimming left V 0 bases short and J 1 base short, with 12 bases between. In germline, CDR1 is KGHSH, CDR2 LQKENI. The CDR3 has 16 amino acids. The CDR3 is CASSPPGRGRQETQYF. The CDR3 DNA sequence: TGTGCCAGCTCACCACCGGGTAGGGGTCGCCAAGAGACCCAGTACTTC.

The rearrangement links TRBV6-5 to TRBJ2-2; possible D gene TRBD2, 6 bases. This CDR3 contains 16 residues. Trimming took 0 bases from V and 1 from J, leaving 9 bases between them. Germline-derived CDR1 and CDR2 are MNHEY and SVGAGI. The CDR3 spells CASSYSGGENTGELFF. CDR3 in DNA: TGTGCCAGCAGTTACTCAGGAGGGGAGAACACCGGGGAGCTGTTTTTT.

V and J are TRBV11-2 and TRBJ2-2; 9 bases line up with TRBD1. Germline V lookup: CDR1 SGHAT, CDR2 FQNNGV. This CDR3 has 14 amino acids. Trimming took 5 bases from V and 5 from J; bases not matched to a gene: 3. The CDR3 reads CASSRTGATGELFF. CDR3 coding DNA: TGTGCCAGCAGCCGGACAGGGGCTACCGGGGAGCTGTTTTTT. The full variable domain, in which reference TRBV11-2 and TRBJ2-2 provide the parts outside the CDR3, is EAGVAQSPRYKIIEKRQSVAFWCNPISGHATLYWYQQILGQGPKLLIQFQNNGVVDDSQLPKDRFSAERLKGVDSTLKIQPAKLEDSAVYLCASSRTGATGELFFGEGSRLTVL.

This rearrangement joins TRBV19 to TRBJ2-3, with D unclear. Trimming pared 1 base from V and 4 bases from J, leaving 6 bases between. This CDR3 is 13 amino acids long. Germline CDR1 and CDR2: LNHDA and SQIVND (reference sequence). DNA of the CDR3: TGTGCCAGTAGTATAGGGCCCGCAGATACGCAGTATTTT. Translating gives CASSIGPADTQYF. The variable domain in full, with the rest retrieved from reference TRBV19 and TRBJ2-3, is DGGITQSPKYLFRKEGQNVTLSCEQNLNHDAMYWYRQDPGQGLRLIYYSQIVNDFQKGDIAEGYSVSREKKESFPLTVTSAQKNPTAFYLCASSIGPADTQYFGPGTRLTVL.

CDR3 residues: CASSPPSGGGTDTQYF. The CDR3, as DNA: TGTGCCAGCAGCCCCCCGAGCGGGGGGGGCACAGATACGCAGTATTTT. The rearrangement joins TRBV7-2 to TRBJ2-3, with 10 bases that match TRBD2. Trimming removed 5 bases from V and 1 base from J; junction bases left unmatched: 6. The CDR3 loop spans 16 amino acids. CDR1 and CDR2 (germline): SGHTA, FQGNSA.

This chain links TRBV7-9 with TRBJ1-1, with a weak D call TRBD1 (6 bases). Germline V CDR1 and CDR2: SEHNR, FQNEAQ (reference sequence). This CDR3 has 14 amino acids. V was shortened by 2 bases and J by 5 bases, with 12 bases between the two germline ends. For the CDR3, the DNA is TGTGCCAGCAGCTTAAGCCAGGGGAGAACTGAAGCTTTCTTT. It specifies CASSLSQGRTEAFF.